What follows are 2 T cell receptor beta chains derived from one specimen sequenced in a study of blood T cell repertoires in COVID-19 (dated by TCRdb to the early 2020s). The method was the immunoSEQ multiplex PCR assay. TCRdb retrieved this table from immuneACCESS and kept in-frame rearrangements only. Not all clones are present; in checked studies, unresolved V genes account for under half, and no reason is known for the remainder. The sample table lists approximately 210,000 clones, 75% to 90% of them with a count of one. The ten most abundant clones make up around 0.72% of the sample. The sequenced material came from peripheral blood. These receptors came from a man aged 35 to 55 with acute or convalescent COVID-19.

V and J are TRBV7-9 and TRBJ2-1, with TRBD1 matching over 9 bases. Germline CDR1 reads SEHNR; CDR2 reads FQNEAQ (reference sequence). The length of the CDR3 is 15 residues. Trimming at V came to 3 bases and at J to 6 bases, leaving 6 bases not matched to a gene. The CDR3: CASSFGGDRANEQFF. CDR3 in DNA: TGTGCCAGCAGCTTTGGGGGGGACAGGGCCAATGAGCAGTTCTTC.

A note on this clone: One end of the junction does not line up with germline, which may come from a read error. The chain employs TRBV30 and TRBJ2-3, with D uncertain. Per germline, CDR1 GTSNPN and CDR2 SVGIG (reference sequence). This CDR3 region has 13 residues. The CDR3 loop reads CAWRSSSTDTQYF. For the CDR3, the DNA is TGTGCATGGAGATCCTCTAGCACAGATACGCAGTATTTT. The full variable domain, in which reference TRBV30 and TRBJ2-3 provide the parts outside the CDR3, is SQTIHQWPATLVQPVGSPLSLECTVEGTSNPNLYWYRQAAGRGLQLLFYSVGIGQISSEVPQNLSASRPQDRQFILSSKKLLLSDSGFYLCAWRSSSTDTQYFGPGTRLTVL.